This T cell receptor (beta chain) was identified in a study of spatial heterogeneity in lung cancer. Findings and limits, study-wide: One measure, the expanded intratumoral alpha and beta TCR count, tracked tumor mutation counts.

Per germline, CDR1 SGHTA and CDR2 FQGNSA. Losses at the gene ends were 4 bases for V and 8 bases for J; bases not matched to a gene: 6. The CDR3 has 14 residues. This clonotype was recorded many times. Its antigen is still unknown. The time point here: sample taken at primary tumor resection. Samples were obtained from about 72 donors, all untreated early-stage non-small cell lung cancer patients. In each case, whole RNA from tumor, nontumor lung or frozen PBMC was sequenced unsorted. TCRdb redid the calling of the 5' RACE reads with MiXCR, one entry per CDR3 protein. Among about 5,700 distinct CDR3 sequences listed, roughly 13% were seen once.

Sequenced here: lung tumor tissue, sampled at surgery. V is TRBV7-2 and J is TRBJ2-4; 9 nucleotides match TRBD1. The sequence derives from a female donor with early-stage non-small cell lung cancer. For the CDR3, the DNA is TGTGCCAGCAGCTGGACAGGGGAGTTGTACATTCAGTACTTC. Amino acids: CASSWTGELYIQYF. Looking up the rest from reference TRBV7-2 and TRBJ2-4 gives the full variable domain: GAGVSQSPSNKVTEKGKDVELRCDPISGHTALYWYRQSLGQGLEFLIYFQGNSAPDKSGLPSDRFSAERTGGSVSTLTIQRTQQEDSAVYLCASSWTGELYIQYFGAGTRLSVL.